The entry below gives a single T cell receptor beta chain sequence along with its context. Its matching antigen is unknown. The sample is drawn from a study of early stage breast cancer tumors. Whole-study findings and limits: In about 85% of the 16 patients, blood comparison separated tumor from normal breast. Tumors had about 2.5-fold higher T cell density and higher clonality than adjacent normal breast tissue. Most shared enriched TCRB sequences were commonly generated ones.

Each sample had two DNA replicates, 0.5 ug blood or around 1.5 ug tissue. The assay was immunoSEQ multiplex PCR, and TCRdb's table has in-frame clones only and misses some. Of around 40,000 clones listed, less than 80% were seen once; the top ten hold under 7%. This CDR3 is built from 12 residues. The germline V gene encodes CDR1 SGHTA and CDR2 FQGNSA. V was shortened by 6 bases and J by 3 bases, with 9 bases between the two germline ends. The chain is built from TRBV7-2 and TRBJ2-7, with D possibly TRBD2 on 6 matching bases. Material: blood. This receptor was taken from a person in their sixties or seventies with breast cancer. The CDR3 here is CASRGLNYEQYF. The CDR3 DNA follows: TGTGCCAGCAGGGGACTGAACTACGAGCAGTACTTC.